One sample yielded the 10 T cell receptor beta chains listed below, sequenced in a study of response to subunit inactivated influenza vaccine. TCRdb passed the RT-PCR reads through MiXCR, listing each CDR3 protein once. The top ten clones hold roughly 10% of a sample with 860,000 or so distinct CDR3 sequences, 21% of them seen once. Sequenced here: PBMCs from blood, sampled around 5 days after vaccination. The receptor set was obtained from a middle-aged man who received an inactivated influenza vaccine.

This clonotype was seen more than once but under ten times. The genes are TRBV7-2 and TRBJ2-2; TRBD2 matches 7 bases. The CDR3 is 16 amino acids. V shed 2 bases, J shed 4 bases, and the junction held 7 bases outside the gene matches. Germline lookup yields CDR1 SGHTA and CDR2 FQGNSA. The CDR3 here is CASSLSSGVGTGELFF. CDR3 nucleotide sequence: TGTGCCAGCAGCTTATCCAGCGGGGTTGGCACCGGGGAGCTGTTTTTT.

The rearrangement uses TRBV7-2 and TRBJ2-7; D is unresolved. Trimming took 1 base from V and 7 from J, leaving 8 bases between them. This CDR3 spans 12 amino acids. Germline lookup yields CDR1 SGHTA and CDR2 FQGNSA. CDR3 bases: TGTGCCAGCAGCTTAGGTACGCGGGAGCAGTACTTC. As protein: CASSLGTREQYF.

CDR3 bases: TGTGCCTGGAGACGAGGAGGAACTGAAGCTTTCTTT. Its protein product is CAWRRGGTEAFF. V usage is TRBV30 and J usage is TRBJ1-1; D gene unclear. Germline V gene lookup returns CDR1 GTSNPN and CDR2 SVGIG (reference sequence). V lost 3 bases, J lost 5 bases, and 10 bases lay in between. The CDR3 extends over 12 amino acids.

The rearrangement joins TRBV5-6 to TRBJ1-1; TRBD1 agrees at 7 bases. From germline, CDR1 is SGHDT and CDR2 YYEEEE. V lost 4 bases to trimming and J lost 4 bases; unmatched junction nucleotides: 7. CDR3 size: 14 residues. The CDR3 sequence is CASSPTGEVTEAFF. CDR3 nucleotide sequence: TGTGCCAGCAGCCCCACAGGGGAAGTCACTGAAGCTTTCTTT.

This clonotype has more than one count but fewer than ten. This chain connects TRBV24-1 to TRBJ2-1; the match to TRBD1 covers 9 bases. Germline lookup yields CDR1 KGHDR and CDR2 SFDVKD. Unmatched junction bases numbered 12, after V lost 7 bases and J lost 6 bases. CDR3 length: 16 residues. CDR3 nucleotide sequence: TGTGCCACCAGCAAGGGGCGGGACAGGGAGAGCAATGAGCAGTTCTTC. This encodes CATSKGRDRESNEQFF.

The chain links TRBV29-1 to TRBJ2-3; the D is unclear. V was pared by 6 bases and J by 0 bases, with 13 bases between. The V gene's germline CDR1 is SQVTM and CDR2 ANQGSEA. This CDR3 is built from 14 residues. The CDR3 is CSVTNLASTDTQYF. DNA of the CDR3: TGCAGCGTAACCAATTTGGCTAGCACAGATACGCAGTATTTT.

The sample holds many counts of this clonotype. V is TRBV6-5 and J is TRBJ2-1; D unclear. Germline V lookup: CDR1 MNHEY, CDR2 SVGAGI. Trimming stripped 7 bases from V and 8 bases from J, with 21 bases between. This CDR3 spans 15 amino acids. The CDR3 region is CASTLLYSDRDEQFF. As DNA, the CDR3 is TGTGCCAGCACTTTACTTTACTCGGACCGGGATGAGCAGTTCTTC.

In this sample, this clonotype turned up a few times. The chain combines TRBV30 with TRBJ1-1; D not resolved. Between the trimmed V and J ends, which lost 1 base and 7 bases, there was a span of 16 bases. The V gene's germline CDR1 is GTSNPN and CDR2 SVGIG (reference sequence). The CDR3 has 14 residues. The CDR3 region has the DNA TGTGCCTGGAGTGGTTCCGTCGGACGGAGTGAAGCTTTCTTT. Amino acid sequence: CAWSGSVGRSEAFF.

The chain carries TRBV10-2 and TRBJ2-7; no definite D call. Germline V lookup: CDR1 WSHSY, CDR2 SAAADI. V lost 0 bases to trimming and J lost 10 bases, with 10 bases between them. This CDR3 has 12 amino acids. This CDR3 reads CASSESTDHQYF. The CDR3 nucleotides read TGCGCCAGCAGTGAGTCGACGGACCATCAGTACTTC.

The V and J genes are TRBV19 and TRBJ2-1, with 7 bases that match TRBD2. Germline V gene data show CDR1 as LNHDA and CDR2 as SQIVND (reference sequence). The CDR3 is 15 amino acids. After removal of 7 bases from V and 6 bases from J, the junction contained 12 bases not matched to a gene. The CDR3 DNA reads as TGTGCCAGTATTGGGGGTGCGGGAGTGGGCAATGAGCAGTTCTTC. Translation: CASIGGAGVGNEQFF. The entire variable domain, with the rest obtained from reference TRBV19 and TRBJ2-1, is as follows: DGGITQSPKYLFRKEGQNVTLSCEQNLNHDAMYWYRQDPGQGLRLIYYSQIVNDFQKGDIAEGYSVSREKKESFPLTVTSAQKNPTAFYLCASIGGAGVGNEQFFGPGTRLTVL.